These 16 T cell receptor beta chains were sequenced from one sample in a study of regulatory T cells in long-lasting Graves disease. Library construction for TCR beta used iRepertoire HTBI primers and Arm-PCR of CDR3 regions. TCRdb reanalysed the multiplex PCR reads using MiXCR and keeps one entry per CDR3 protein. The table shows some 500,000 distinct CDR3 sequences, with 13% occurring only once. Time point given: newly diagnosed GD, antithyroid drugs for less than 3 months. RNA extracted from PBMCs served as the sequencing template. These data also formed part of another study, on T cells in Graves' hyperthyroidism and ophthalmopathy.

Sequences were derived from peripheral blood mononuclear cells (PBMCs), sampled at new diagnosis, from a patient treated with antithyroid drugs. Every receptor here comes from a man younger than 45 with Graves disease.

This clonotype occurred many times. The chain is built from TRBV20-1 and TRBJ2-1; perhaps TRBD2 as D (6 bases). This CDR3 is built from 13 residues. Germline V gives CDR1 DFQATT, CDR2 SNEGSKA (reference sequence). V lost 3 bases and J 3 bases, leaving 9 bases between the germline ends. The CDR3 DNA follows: TGCAGTGCTAGTGGGGACTTCTACAATGAGCAGTTCTTC. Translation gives CSASGDFYNEQFF.

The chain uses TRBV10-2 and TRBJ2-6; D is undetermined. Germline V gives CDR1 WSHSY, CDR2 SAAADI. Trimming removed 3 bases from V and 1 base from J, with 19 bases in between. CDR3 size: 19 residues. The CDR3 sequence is CASSDIVGPIPSGANVLTF. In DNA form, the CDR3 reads TGCGCCAGCAGTGATATAGTGGGTCCGATCCCTTCTGGGGCCAACGTCCTGACTTTC.

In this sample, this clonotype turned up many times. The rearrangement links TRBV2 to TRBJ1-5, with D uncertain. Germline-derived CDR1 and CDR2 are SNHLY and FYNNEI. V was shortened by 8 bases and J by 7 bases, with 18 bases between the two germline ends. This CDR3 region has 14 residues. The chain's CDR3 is CASSPRGSEQPQHF. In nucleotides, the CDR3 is TGTGCCAGCTCCCCCCGGGGAAGCGAGCAGCCCCAGCATTTT. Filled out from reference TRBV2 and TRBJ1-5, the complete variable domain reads EPEVTQTPSHQVTQMGQEVILRCVPISNHLYFYWYRQILGQKVEFLVSFYNNEISEKSEIFDDQFSVERPDGSNFTLKIRSTKLEDSAMYFCASSPRGSEQPQHFGDGTRLSIL.

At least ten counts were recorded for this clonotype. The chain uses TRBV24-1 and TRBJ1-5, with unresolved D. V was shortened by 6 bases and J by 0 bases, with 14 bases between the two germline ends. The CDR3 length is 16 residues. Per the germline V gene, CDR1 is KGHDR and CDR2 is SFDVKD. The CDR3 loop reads CATSQSKGYSNQPQHF. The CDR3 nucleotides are TGTGCCACCAGTCAAAGTAAGGGTTATAGCAATCAGCCCCAGCATTTT.

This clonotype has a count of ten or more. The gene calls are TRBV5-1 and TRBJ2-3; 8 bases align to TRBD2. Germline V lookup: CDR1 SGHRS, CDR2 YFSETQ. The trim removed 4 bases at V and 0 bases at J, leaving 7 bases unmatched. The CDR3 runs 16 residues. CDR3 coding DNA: TGCGCCAGCAGCCCAATTAGCGGGAAGAGCACAGATACGCAGTATTTT. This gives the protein CASSPISGKSTDTQYF.

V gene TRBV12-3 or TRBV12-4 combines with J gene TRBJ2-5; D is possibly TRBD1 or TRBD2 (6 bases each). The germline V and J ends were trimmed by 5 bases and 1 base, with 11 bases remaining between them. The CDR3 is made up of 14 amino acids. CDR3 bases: TGTGCCAGCAGTCAAGGGGGGTCCCAAGAGACCCAGTACTTC. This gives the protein CASSQGGSQETQYF.

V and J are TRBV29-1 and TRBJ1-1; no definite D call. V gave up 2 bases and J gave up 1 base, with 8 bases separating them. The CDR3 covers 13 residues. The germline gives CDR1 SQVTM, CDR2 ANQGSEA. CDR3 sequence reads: CSVEWAGNTEAFF. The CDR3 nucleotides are TGCAGCGTTGAATGGGCGGGGAACACTGAAGCTTTCTTT.

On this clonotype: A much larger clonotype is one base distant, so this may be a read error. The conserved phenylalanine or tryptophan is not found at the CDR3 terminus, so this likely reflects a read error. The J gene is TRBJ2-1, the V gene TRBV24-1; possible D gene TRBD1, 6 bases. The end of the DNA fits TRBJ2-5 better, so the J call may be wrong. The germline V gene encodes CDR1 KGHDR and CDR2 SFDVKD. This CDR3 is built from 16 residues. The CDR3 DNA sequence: TGTGCCACCAGTGACCCCCCGGCAACAGGGCTGGAGACCCAGTACCTC. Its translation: CATSDPPATGLETQYL.

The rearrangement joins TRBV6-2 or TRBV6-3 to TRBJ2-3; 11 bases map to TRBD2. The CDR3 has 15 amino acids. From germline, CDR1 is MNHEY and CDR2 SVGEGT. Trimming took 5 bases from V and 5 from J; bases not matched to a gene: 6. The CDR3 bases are TGTGCCAGCAGTCTCCTAGCGGGAGGTGTAGATACGCAGTATTTT. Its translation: CASSLLAGGVDTQYF.

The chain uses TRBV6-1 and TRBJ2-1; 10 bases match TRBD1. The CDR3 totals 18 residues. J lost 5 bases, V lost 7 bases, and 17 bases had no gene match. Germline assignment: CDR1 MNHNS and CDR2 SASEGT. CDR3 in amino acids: CASTPGTGVYCFHNEQFF. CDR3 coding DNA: TGTGCCAGCACACCCGGGACAGGGGTTTATTGTTTCCACAATGAGCAGTTCTTC.

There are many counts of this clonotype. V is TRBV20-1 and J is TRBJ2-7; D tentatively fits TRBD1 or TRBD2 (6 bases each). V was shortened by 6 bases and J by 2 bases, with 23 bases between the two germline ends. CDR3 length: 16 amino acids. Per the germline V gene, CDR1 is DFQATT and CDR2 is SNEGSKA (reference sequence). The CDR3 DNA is TGCAGTGCAGATACCTTGGAGGGGGTTGCGACCTACGAGCAGTACTTC. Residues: CSADTLEGVATYEQYF.

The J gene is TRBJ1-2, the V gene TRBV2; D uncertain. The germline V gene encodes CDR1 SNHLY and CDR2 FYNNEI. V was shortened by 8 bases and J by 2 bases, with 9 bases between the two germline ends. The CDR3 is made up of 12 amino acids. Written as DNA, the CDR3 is TGTGCCAGCCTGCAGGAGAACTATGGCTACACCTTC. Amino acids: CASLQENYGYTF.

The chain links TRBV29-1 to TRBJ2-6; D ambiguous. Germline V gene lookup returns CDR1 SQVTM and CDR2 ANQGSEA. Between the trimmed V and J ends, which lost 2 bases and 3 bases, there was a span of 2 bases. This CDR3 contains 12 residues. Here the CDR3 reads CSVEIGANVLTF. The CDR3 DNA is TGCAGCGTTGAAATTGGGGCCAACGTCCTGACTTTC.

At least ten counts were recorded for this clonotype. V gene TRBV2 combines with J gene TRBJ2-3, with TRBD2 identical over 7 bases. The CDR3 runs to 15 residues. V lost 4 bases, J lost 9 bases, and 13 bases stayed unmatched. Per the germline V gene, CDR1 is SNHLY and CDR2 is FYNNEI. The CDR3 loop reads CASSAAGVVLDTQYF. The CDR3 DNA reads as TGTGCCAGCAGTGCCGCGGGAGTGGTACTGGACACGCAGTATTTT.

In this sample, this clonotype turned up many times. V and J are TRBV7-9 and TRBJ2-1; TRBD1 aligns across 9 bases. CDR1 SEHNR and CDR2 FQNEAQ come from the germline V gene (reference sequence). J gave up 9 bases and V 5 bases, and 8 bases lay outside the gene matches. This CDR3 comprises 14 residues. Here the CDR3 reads CASSHGTGRFEQFF. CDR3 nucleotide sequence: TGTGCCAGCAGCCACGGGACAGGGAGGTTTGAGCAGTTCTTC.

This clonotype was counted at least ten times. CDR3 residues: CASSLSRTGGFFGELFF. The CDR3 DNA reads as TGTGCCAGCAGTTTATCCAGGACAGGGGGCTTCTTCGGGGAGCTGTTTTTT. The chain joins TRBV27 to TRBJ2-2; 11 positions agree with TRBD1. CDR3 length: 17 residues. CDR1 and CDR2 from the germline V gene are MNHEY and SMNVEV (reference sequence). V trimming: 0 bases; J trimming: 7 bases; junction bases outside the gene matches: 7.